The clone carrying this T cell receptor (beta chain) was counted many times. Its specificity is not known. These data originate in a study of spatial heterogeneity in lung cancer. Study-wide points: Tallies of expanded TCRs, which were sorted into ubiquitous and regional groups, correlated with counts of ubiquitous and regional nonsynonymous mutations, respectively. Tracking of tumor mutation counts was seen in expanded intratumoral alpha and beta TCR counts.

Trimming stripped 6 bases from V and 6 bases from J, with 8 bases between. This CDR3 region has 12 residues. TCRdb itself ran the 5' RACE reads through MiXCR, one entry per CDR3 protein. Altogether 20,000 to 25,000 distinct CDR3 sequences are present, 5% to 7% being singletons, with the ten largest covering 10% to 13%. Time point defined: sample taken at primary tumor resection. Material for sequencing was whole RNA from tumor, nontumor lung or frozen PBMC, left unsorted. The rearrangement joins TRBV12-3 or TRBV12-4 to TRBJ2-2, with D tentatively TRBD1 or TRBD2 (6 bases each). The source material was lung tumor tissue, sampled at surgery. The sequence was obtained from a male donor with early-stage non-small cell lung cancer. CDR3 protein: CASRGGPGELFF. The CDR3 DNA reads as TGTGCCAGCAGGGGGGGCCCCGGGGAGCTGTTTTTT.